This TCR beta chain was found in a study of type 1 regulatory T cells. Study at large: An in vitro protocol generated T-allo10, a Tr1-enriched, alloantigen-specific CD4 T cell product. Findings and limits, study-wide: Compared with non-Tr1 cells, Tr1 cells showed a narrower TCR repertoire.

The V end was cut by 5 bases, the J end by 8 bases, with 22 bases between. The CDR3 loop spans 15 amino acids. On this clonotype itself: Its antigen is not known.

MiXCR, run by TCRdb on the reads, gives a single entry per CDR3 protein. Of under 75,000 distinct CDR3 sequences in the sample, around 20% were seen once. Sequencing used cultured type 1 regulatory T (Tr1) cells, either the whole culture or a sorted fraction (not recorded which). The chain recombines TRBV12-3 or TRBV12-4 with TRBJ2-7; maybe TRBD2 (6 bases). This clonotype originated in a human donor in good health. Here the CDR3 reads CASSPTRVGGLKQYF. The CDR3 DNA sequence: TGTGCCAGCAGTCCCACTAGGGTGGGAGGACTCAAGCAGTACTTC.